This T cell receptor (beta chain) was sequenced for a study of cytomegalovirus exposure and HLA in healthy donors. Points from the study as a whole: Many donors carried some public TCRs, although rarity characterized most TCR sequences.

Per germline, CDR1 SGDLS and CDR2 YYNGEE. The CDR3 has 16 residues. The ends were cut back, 0 bases at V and 1 base at J, with 14 bases in the middle. A word on this clone: Its antigen remains unidentified.

Sequenced by immunoSEQ multiplex PCR; TCRdb stores in-frame clones only, minus some. The sample shows around 150,000 clones, around 80% of them seen only once. This receptor was obtained from a man aged 25 to 40 in good health and CMV-seropositive. The chain links TRBV9 to TRBJ2-7; the D gene is possibly TRBD1 (5 bases). Sample: PBMCs. In nucleotides, the CDR3 is TGTGCCAGCAGCGTAGGTGTGGGGCAGGGATCCTACGAGCAGTACTTC. Amino acids: CASSVGVGQGSYEQYF.